This TCR beta chain was sequenced for a study of long-term antiretroviral therapy in people with HIV. A minimum of one pre-ART and two post-ART PBMC samples existed for each donor. HIV-positive participants were all treated in the United States. Remarks on this clone: Its antigen is not identified.

This was the immunoSEQ v3.0 assay at survey level. Sequencing used immunoSEQ multiplex PCR; TCRdb keeps in-frame clones, though not all of them. Altogether some 30,000 clones are present, 90% to 95% being singletons, with the ten largest covering roughly 2.5%. The germline V and J ends were trimmed by 1 base and 6 bases, with 8 bases remaining between them. The CDR3 runs 12 residues. CDR1 is SGHDT, CDR2 YYEEEE, per germline. General study findings and limits: Clonal populations expanded prior to ART predominated within the repertoire at all time points.

The sample consisted of unsorted PBMCs, taken 7.3 to 7.5 years after starting antiretroviral therapy. The TCR originated in a man aged 45 to 65 with HIV. The chain uses TRBV5-6 and TRBJ2-7; D might be TRBD1 (6 bases). In nucleotides, the CDR3 is TGTGCCAGCAGCTTGATCAGGGGCGAGCAGTACTTC. Translated: CASSLIRGEQYF.